Reported below is one T cell receptor (beta chain). Its target antigen remains unknown. Base qualities are not recorded, but no much larger clone differs from it by a single base. The immunoSEQ Assay, a bias-controlled multiplex PCR, was used to amplify TCRbeta CDR3 regions from genomic DNA. Under the source paper's analysis protocol: The number of nucleated cells in each sample was estimated from the amplification of reference gene primers within the assay. Sequence reads were collapsed and filtered to measure the absolute abundance of every unique TCRbeta CDR3 rearrangement. For each sample, productive Simpson clonality was calculated as the square root of Simpson's diversity index over productive rearrangements. The source is immuneACCESS, and TCRdb retained only in-frame sequences with V and J called. Part of the clones is not carried over; for the studies checked, unresolved V genes explain less than half of this, and the remainder is unexplained. V, J and clone size are those of that table, while D and trimming were read from the DNA. For this sample the table gives tens of thousands of clones, of which approximately 83% were detected only once. Of the sample, around 2.9% falls within the top ten clones.

From cysteine to phenylalanine, the CDR3 is 13 amino acids long. Only the CDR3 DNA is retained, 39 bases long and in frame from the first base. The germline V gene provides CDR1 MGHRA and CDR2 YSYEKL. Deletion took 4 bases off V and 9 bases off J, with a span of 10 bases between the germline ends. This sample was included in a study of blood T cell repertoires in COVID-19 (dated by TCRdb to the early 2020s). The study in broad terms: The collaborator samples originated in the United States, Italy and Spain and spanned the acute and convalescent phases of COVID-19. The repertoires were made available in a free public database intended to serve as a resource for research on the immune response to SARS-CoV-2. HLA class I and class II types, where available, came from metadata supplied by the sample provider rather than from assay-based typing. The samples were drawn from the first 160 participants of the ongoing ImmuneRACE study and from 1,254 subjects provided by 6 global collaborators. Deeply sampled blood TCRbeta repertoires from subjects exposed to, actively infected with, or recovered from COVID-19 were included in the dataset. The sample metadata nearly always contained a de-identified subject ID, COVID-19 status, age in years and sex. The prospective study material was composed of cDNA or gDNA derived from T cells, B-cell-depleted T cells, or PBMCs. Broader findings and caveats from the paper: The quantity of clinical and demographic metadata differed by source and by participant and was supplied without curation.

Collaborating institutions collected whole blood in K2EDTA tubes following their own protocols. For TCRbeta analysis, collaborators shipped samples in one of three forms: frozen whole blood, isolated PBMCs, or DNA extracted from either of those sample types. The rearranged chain carries TRBV4-1 and TRBJ1-6; too little of a D gene remains to name it. The receptor comes from a woman over 75 with acute or convalescent COVID-19. Sequenced: peripheral blood. The CDR3 here reads CASSPAEISPLHF. The DNA sequence follows: TGCGCCAGCAGCCCGGCGGAAATTTCACCCCTCCACTTT.